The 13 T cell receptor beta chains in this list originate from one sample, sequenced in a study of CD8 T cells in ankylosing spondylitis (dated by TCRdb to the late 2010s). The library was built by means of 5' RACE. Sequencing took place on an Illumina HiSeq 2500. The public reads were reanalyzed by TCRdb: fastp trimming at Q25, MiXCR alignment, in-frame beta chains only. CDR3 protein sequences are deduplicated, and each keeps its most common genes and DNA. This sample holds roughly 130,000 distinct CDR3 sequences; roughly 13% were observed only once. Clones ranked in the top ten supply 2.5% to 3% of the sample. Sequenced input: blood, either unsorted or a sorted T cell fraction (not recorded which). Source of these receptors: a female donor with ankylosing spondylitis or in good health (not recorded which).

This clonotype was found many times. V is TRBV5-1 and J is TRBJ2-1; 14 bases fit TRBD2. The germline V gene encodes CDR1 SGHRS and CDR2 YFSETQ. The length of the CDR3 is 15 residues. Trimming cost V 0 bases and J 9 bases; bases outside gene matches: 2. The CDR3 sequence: CASSLVGLAGAEQFF. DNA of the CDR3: TGCGCCAGCAGCTTGGTGGGACTAGCGGGAGCTGAGCAGTTCTTC.

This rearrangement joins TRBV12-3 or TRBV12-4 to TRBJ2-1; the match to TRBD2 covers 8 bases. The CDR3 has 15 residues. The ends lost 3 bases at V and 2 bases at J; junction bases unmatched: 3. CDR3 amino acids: CASSFGAGAYNEQFF. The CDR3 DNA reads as TGTGCCAGCAGTTTTGGAGCGGGGGCCTACAATGAGCAGTTCTTC.

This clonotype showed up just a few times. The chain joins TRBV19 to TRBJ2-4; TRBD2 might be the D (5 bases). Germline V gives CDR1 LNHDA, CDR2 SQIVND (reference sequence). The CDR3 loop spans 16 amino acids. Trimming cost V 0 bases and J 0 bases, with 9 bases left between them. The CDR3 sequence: CASSIDGGVAKNIQYF. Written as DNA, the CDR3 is TGTGCCAGTAGTATAGACGGAGGTGTAGCCAAAAACATTCAGTACTTC. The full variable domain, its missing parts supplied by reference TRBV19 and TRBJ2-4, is DGGITQSPKYLFRKEGQNVTLSCEQNLNHDAMYWYRQDPGQGLRLIYYSQIVNDFQKGDIAEGYSVSREKKESFPLTVTSAQKNPTAFYLCASSIDGGVAKNIQYFGAGTRLSVL.

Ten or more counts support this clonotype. CDR3 DNA: TGTGCCAGCAGTCCATCCGTGGGGGGCTACACCTTC. Amino acid sequence: CASSPSVGGYTF. The chain carries TRBV12-3 or TRBV12-4 and TRBJ1-2, with D hard to call. V was clipped by 5 bases and J by 8 bases, with 12 bases between them. The CDR3 is 12 amino acids.

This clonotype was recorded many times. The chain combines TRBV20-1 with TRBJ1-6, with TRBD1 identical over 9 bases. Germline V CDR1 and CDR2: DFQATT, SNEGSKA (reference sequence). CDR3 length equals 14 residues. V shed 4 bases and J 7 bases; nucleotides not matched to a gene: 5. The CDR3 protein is CSATQTGGNSPLHF. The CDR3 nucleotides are TGCAGTGCTACCCAGACAGGGGGAAATTCACCCCTCCACTTT.

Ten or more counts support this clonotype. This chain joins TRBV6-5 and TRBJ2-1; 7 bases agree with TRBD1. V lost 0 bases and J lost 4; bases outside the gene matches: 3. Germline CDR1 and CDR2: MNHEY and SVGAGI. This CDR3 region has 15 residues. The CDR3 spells CASSYSGQIYNEQFF. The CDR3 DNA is TGTGCCAGCAGTTACTCGGGACAGATATACAATGAGCAGTTCTTC.

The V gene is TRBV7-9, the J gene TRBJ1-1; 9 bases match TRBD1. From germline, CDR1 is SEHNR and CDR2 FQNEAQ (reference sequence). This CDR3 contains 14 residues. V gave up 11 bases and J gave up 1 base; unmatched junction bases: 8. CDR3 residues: CAVKAGQGNTEAFF. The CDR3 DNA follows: TGTGCCGTTAAGGCGGGACAGGGGAACACTGAAGCTTTCTTT. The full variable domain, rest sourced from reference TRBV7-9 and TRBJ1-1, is DTGVSQNPRHKITKRGQNVTFRCDPISEHNRLYWYRQTLGQGPEFLTYFQNEAQLEKSRLLSDRFSAERPKGSFSTLEIQRTEQGDSAMYLCAVKAGQGNTEAFFGQGTRLTVV.

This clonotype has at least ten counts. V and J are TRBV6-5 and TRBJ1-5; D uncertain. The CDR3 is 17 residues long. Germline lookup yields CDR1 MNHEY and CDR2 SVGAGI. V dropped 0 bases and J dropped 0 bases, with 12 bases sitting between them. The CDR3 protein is CASSYSVVAASNQPQHF. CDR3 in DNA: TGTGCCAGCAGTTACTCCGTTGTGGCAGCTAGCAATCAGCCCCAGCATTTT.

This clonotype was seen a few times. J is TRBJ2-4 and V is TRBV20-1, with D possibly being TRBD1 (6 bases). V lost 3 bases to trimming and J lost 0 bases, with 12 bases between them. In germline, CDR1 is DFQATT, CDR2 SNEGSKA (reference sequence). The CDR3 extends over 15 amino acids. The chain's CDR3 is CSASGQGLAKNIQYF. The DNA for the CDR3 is TGCAGTGCTAGCGGGCAGGGGCTAGCCAAAAACATTCAGTACTTC.

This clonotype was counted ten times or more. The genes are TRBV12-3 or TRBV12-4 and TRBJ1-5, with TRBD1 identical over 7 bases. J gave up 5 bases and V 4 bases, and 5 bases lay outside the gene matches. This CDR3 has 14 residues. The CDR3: CASSSRQGDQPQHF. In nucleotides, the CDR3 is TGTGCCAGCAGTTCCAGACAGGGAGATCAGCCCCAGCATTTT.

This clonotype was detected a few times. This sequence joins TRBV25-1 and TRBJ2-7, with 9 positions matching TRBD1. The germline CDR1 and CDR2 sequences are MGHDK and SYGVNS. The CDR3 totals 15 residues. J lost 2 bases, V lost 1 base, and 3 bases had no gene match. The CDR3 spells CASSESGTGPYEQYF. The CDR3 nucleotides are TGTGCCAGCAGTGAATCGGGGACAGGGCCCTACGAGCAGTACTTC.

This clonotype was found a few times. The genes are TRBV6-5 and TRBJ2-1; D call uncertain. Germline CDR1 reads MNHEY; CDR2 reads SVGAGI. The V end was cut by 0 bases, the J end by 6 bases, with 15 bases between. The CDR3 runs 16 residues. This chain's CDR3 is CASSYSWQPSVNEQFF. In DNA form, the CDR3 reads TGTGCCAGCAGTTACTCATGGCAGCCAAGCGTCAATGAGCAGTTCTTC.

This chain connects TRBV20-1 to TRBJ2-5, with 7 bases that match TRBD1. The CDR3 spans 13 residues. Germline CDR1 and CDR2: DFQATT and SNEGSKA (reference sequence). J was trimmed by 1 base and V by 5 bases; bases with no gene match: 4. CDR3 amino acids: CSADPGGQETQYF. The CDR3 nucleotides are TGCAGTGCTGATCCAGGGGGCCAAGAGACCCAGTACTTC.